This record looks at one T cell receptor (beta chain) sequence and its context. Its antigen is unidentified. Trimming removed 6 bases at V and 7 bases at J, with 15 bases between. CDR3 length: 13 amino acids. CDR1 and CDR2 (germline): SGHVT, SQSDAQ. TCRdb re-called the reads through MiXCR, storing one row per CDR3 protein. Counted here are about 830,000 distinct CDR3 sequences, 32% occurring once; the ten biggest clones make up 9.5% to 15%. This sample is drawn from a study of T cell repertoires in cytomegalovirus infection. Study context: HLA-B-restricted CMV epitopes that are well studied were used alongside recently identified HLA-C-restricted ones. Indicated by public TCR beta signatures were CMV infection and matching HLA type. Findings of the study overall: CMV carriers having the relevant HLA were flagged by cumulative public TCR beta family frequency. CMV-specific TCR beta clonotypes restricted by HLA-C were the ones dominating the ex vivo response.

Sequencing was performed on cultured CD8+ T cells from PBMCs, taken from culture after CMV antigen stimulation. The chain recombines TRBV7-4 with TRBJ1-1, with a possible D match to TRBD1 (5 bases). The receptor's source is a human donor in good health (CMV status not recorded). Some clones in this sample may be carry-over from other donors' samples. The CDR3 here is CASSWDGVNEAFF. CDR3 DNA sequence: TGTGCCAGCAGTTGGGACGGGGTCAATGAAGCTTTCTTT.